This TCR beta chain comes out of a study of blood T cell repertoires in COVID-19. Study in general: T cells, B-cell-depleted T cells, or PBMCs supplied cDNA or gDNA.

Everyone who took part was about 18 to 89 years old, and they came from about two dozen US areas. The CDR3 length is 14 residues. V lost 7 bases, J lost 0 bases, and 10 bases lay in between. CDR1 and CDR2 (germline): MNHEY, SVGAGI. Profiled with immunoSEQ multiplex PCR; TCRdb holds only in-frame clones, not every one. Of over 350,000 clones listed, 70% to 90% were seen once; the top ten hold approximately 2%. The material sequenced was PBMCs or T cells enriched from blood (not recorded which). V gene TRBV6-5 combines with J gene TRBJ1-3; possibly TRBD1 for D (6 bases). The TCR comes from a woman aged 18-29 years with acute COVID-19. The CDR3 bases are TGTGCCAGCACTGGGGGCTTCTCTGGAAACACCATATATTTT. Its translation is CASTGGFSGNTIYF.